The 17 T cell receptor beta chains below were found in one sample sequenced in a study of T-cell reconstitution after alpha-beta-depleted transplantation in children. Preparation of the TCRbeta library was carried out with unique molecular identifiers. TCRdb reanalysed the PCR reads using MiXCR and keeps one entry per CDR3 protein. The sample holds 300,000 to 350,000 distinct CDR3 sequences, around 25% seen once. The source material was PBMCs, mostly from graft donor cells, sampled 180 days after TCRalphabeta/CD19-depleted stem cell transplant. The receptors here all came from a male patient under 18 who had a stem cell transplant for acute lymphoblastic leukemia, so the T cells may come from the graft donor.

The chain employs TRBV12-3 or TRBV12-4 and TRBJ2-2; a weak D match, TRBD2 (6 bases). Trimming took 5 bases from V and 4 from J, leaving 26 bases between them. The length of the CDR3 is 19 residues. The CDR3 region has the DNA TGTGCCAGCAGTCTCCAATGGCGGGGACCTAACAGGTTCACCGGGGAGCTGTTTTTT. Translating it yields CASSLQWRGPNRFTGELFF.

This rearrangement joins TRBV4-2 to TRBJ2-5; the match to TRBD2 covers 8 bases. With 0 bases clipped from V and 1 base from J, the junction kept 7 bases outside the gene matches. Germline-derived CDR1 and CDR2 are LGHNA and YNFKEQ. This CDR3 is 17 amino acids long. The CDR3 nucleotides read TGTGCCAGCAGCCAAGATGATGCGGGAGGCGGCCAAGAGACCCAGTACTTC. Its translation is CASSQDDAGGGQETQYF.

The CDR3 DNA sequence: TGTGCCACCAGTGATTCGACAGGACCCTACAATGAGCAGTTCTTC. Encoded protein: CATSDSTGPYNEQFF. This chain connects TRBV24-1 to TRBJ2-1; a possible D gene is TRBD1 (6 bases). The germline V and J ends were trimmed by 2 bases and 2 bases, with 9 bases remaining between them. CDR1 is KGHDR, CDR2 SFDVKD, per germline. The CDR3 is 15 amino acids.

The chain joins TRBV6-2 or TRBV6-3 to TRBJ2-1; D not resolved. V lost 2 bases to trimming and J lost 8 bases, with 7 bases between them. This CDR3 region has 12 residues. Per the germline V gene, CDR1 is MNHEY and CDR2 is SVGEGT. The CDR3 sequence is CASSYGGDEQFF. For the CDR3, the DNA is TGTGCCAGCAGTTACGGCGGCGATGAGCAGTTCTTC.

The chain recombines TRBV7-9 with TRBJ2-7; D not certain. V lost 4 bases, J lost 1 base, and 14 bases lay in between. Germline V gives CDR1 SEHNR, CDR2 FQNEAQ (reference sequence). The CDR3 has 15 residues. The CDR3 nucleotides are TGTGCCAGCAGCTCTGACCAGAGGAGATCCTACGAGCAGTACTTC. Translated, it gives CASSSDQRRSYEQYF.

This clonotype was seen a single time. V usage is TRBV2 and J usage is TRBJ2-3, with D maybe TRBD1 (6 bases). Trimming stripped 5 bases from V and 3 bases from J, with 12 bases between. The CDR3 is 14 amino acids. In germline, CDR1 is SNHLY, CDR2 FYNNEI. The chain's CDR3 is CASSFDRQTDTQYF. The CDR3 bases are TGTGCCAGCAGTTTCGACAGGCAAACAGATACGCAGTATTTT.

This clonotype was observed a few times. This chain connects TRBV6-5 to TRBJ2-1, with 13 bases lining up with TRBD2. V shed 0 bases, J shed 6 bases, and the junction held 2 bases outside the gene matches. This CDR3 contains 16 residues. CDR1 is MNHEY, CDR2 SVGAGI, per germline. The CDR3 DNA sequence: TGTGCCAGCAGTTACTCGAGACTAGCGGGAGGCAATGAGCAGTTCTTC. It encodes CASSYSRLAGGNEQFF.

The chain joins TRBV18 to TRBJ2-1, with 9 bases identical to TRBD1. V lost 3 bases to trimming and J lost 3 bases; unmatched junction nucleotides: 9. The germline gives CDR1 KGHSH, CDR2 LQKENI. The CDR3 has 17 residues. The CDR3 reads CASSPRTGEIVYNEQFF. The CDR3 DNA follows: TGTGCCAGCTCACCCCGGACAGGGGAAATTGTCTACAATGAGCAGTTCTTC. Full variable domain (missing parts from reference TRBV18 and TRBJ2-1): NAGVMQNPRHLVRRRGQEARLRCSPMKGHSHVYWYRQLPEEGLKFMVYLQKENIIDESGMPKERFSAEFPKEGPSILRIQQVVRGDSAAYFCASSPRTGEIVYNEQFFGPGTRLTVL.

The chain carries TRBV15 and TRBJ2-7; 10 bases are shared with TRBD2. CDR1 and CDR2 (germline): LNHNV, YYDKDF (reference sequence). Trimming took 1 base from V and 7 from J; bases not matched to a gene: 7. The CDR3 has 15 amino acids. The CDR3 DNA reads TGTGCCACCAGCAGAGGGCCGAGCGGGGGGGCGGAGCAGTACTTC. Protein: CATSRGPSGGAEQYF.

As regards this clonotype: A much larger clonotype is one base distant, so this may be a read error. The chain joins TRBV27 to TRBJ2-7; D is ambiguous. The CDR3 extends over 12 amino acids. CDR1 and CDR2 (germline): MNHEY, SMNVEV (reference sequence). The CDR3 is CASSLWGGEQSF. CDR3 DNA sequence: TGTGCCAGCAGTTTATGGGGTGGCGAGCAGTCCTTC.

This clonotype has a handful of counts. The chain recombines TRBV5-5 with TRBJ2-7; 11 bases fit TRBD1. The CDR3 contains 14 residues. J lost 5 bases, V lost 0 bases, and 1 base had no gene match. CDR1 and CDR2 from the germline V gene are SGHKS and YYEKEE (reference sequence). The DNA for the CDR3 is TGTGCCAGCAGCTTGGGGACAGGGGGCCACGAGCAGTACTTC. It encodes CASSLGTGGHEQYF.

A few counts support this clonotype. The chain combines TRBV12-3 or TRBV12-4 with TRBJ1-5, with 8 bases lining up with TRBD1. With 4 bases clipped from V and 5 bases from J, the junction kept 7 bases outside the gene matches. The CDR3 has 15 residues. CDR3 amino acids: CASSSGQGSYQPQHF. In DNA, the CDR3 is TGTGCCAGCAGTTCTGGACAGGGATCCTATCAGCCCCAGCATTTT.

In this sample, this clonotype turned up many times. V is TRBV6-5 and J is TRBJ2-5, with D hard to call. This CDR3 is built from 13 residues. From germline, CDR1 is MNHEY and CDR2 SVGAGI. Trimming removed 0 bases from V and 2 bases from J, with 4 bases in between. For the CDR3, the DNA is TGTGCCAGCAGTTACTCGAGACAAGAGACCCAGTACTTC. Protein: CASSYSRQETQYF.

The chain joins TRBV5-1 to TRBJ1-1; tentatively, D is TRBD1 (6 bases). This CDR3 region has 14 residues. V gave up 4 bases and J gave up 2 bases, with 12 bases separating them. CDR1 SGHRS and CDR2 YFSETQ come from the germline V gene. The CDR3 loop reads CASSRDTLNTEAFF. As DNA, the CDR3 is TGCGCCAGCAGCCGGGACACCTTAAACACTGAAGCTTTCTTT.

This clonotype was seen only a few times. The rearrangement joins TRBV7-9 to TRBJ2-1; the match to TRBD1 covers 7 bases. Germline V gene sequence: CDR1 SEHNR, CDR2 FQNEAQ (reference sequence). The CDR3 length is 15 residues. Unmatched junction bases numbered 7, after V lost 4 bases and J lost 4 bases. CDR3 in amino acids: CASSSTGTVYNEQFF. CDR3 bases: TGTGCCAGCAGCTCAACCGGGACAGTATACAATGAGCAGTTCTTC.

V and J are TRBV4-1 and TRBJ2-1; 11 bases match TRBD2. The trim removed 1 base at V and 12 bases at J, leaving 11 bases unmatched. Germline CDR1 is MGHRA and CDR2 is YSYEKL. The CDR3 has 16 residues. The CDR3 protein is CASSQVQTSGVTAQFF. CDR3 DNA: TGCGCCAGCAGCCAAGTTCAGACTAGCGGGGTAACGGCGCAGTTCTTC.

The table lists this clonotype with a few counts. The rearrangement links TRBV6-5 to TRBJ2-2; TRBD2 matches at 7 bases. The V gene end was trimmed by 2 bases and the J gene end by 6 bases; junction bases not matched to a gene: 9. The germline CDR1 and CDR2 sequences are MNHEY and SVGAGI. CDR3 length: 16 amino acids. The CDR3 spells CASSYLVGGGAGELFF. Written as DNA, the CDR3 is TGTGCCAGCAGTTACCTTGTGGGCGGGGGAGCCGGGGAGCTGTTTTTT.